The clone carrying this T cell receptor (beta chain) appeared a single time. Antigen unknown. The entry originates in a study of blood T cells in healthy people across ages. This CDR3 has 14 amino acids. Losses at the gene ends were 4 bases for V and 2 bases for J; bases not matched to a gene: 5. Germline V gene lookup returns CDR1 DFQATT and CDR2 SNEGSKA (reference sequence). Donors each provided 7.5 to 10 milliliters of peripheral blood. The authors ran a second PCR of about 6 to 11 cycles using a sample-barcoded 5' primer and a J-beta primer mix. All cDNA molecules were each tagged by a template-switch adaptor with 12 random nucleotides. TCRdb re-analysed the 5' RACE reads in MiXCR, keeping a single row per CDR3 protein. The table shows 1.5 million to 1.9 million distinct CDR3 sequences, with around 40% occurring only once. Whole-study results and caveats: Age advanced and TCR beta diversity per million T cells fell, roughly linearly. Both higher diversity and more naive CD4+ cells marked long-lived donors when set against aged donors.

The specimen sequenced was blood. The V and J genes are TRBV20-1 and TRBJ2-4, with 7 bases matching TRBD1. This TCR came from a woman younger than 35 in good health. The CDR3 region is CSANIGGSKNIQYF. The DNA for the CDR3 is TGCAGTGCTAATATAGGGGGCTCCAAAAACATTCAGTACTTC.